Listed below are T cell receptor beta chains from one sample, sequenced in a study of cytomegalovirus exposure and HLA in healthy donors. TCRdb's table, derived via immunoSEQ multiplex PCR, lists solely in-frame clones and lacks some. The table lists just over 95,000 clones, about three quarters of them singletons. Sample: PBMCs. The receptor source for this set is a human donor in good health. CDR3s include the opening cysteine and the closing phenylalanine or tryptophan. A D gene is named only where the DNA matches it firmly. Expanded clones are given a class, and other clones once, few, many or no size at all.

d_call	clone_size	v_call	j_call	cdr3_nt	cdr3_aa
TRBD1	few	TRBV19	TRBJ1-1	TGTGCCAGTAGTATCCCTCCGGGACAGTTACGGTCTGAAGCTTTCTTT	CASSIPPGQLRSEAFF
TRBD1	-	TRBV29-1	TRBJ1-1	TGCAGCGTTCAAAGTCGGGCCAGGGGGCACCTTGAAGCTTTCTTT	CSVQSRARGHLEAFF
-	once	TRBV6-5	TRBJ2-3	TGTGCCAGCGCCCAGGGAAGCACAGATACGCAGTATTTT	CASAQGSTDTQYF
TRBD2	few	TRBV13	TRBJ2-3	TGTGCCAGCAGCCCGGGACTAGCGAGCGATACGCAGTATTTT	CASSPGLASDTQYF
TRBD2	-	TRBV7-2	TRBJ2-7	TGTGCCAGCAGCTTATACGGGAGGGCTTACGAGCAGTACTTC	CASSLYGRAYEQYF
TRBD1	-	TRBV27	TRBJ1-2	TGTGCCAGCGGCTCTAAGGGACAGGCCAACTATGGCTACACCTTC	CASGSKGQANYGYTF
-	few	TRBV5-6	TRBJ2-7	TGTGCCAGCAGCTTGGGGACAGACTCCTACGAGCAGTACTTC	CASSLGTDSYEQYF
-	-	TRBV19	TRBJ1-5	TGTGCCAGTAGCAAAGAAACAGCTTATAGCAATCAGCCCCAGCATTTT	CASSKETAYSNQPQHF
-	-	TRBV13	TRBJ1-2	TGTGCCAGCAGCTTCGACTACGGGCGGAGCTACACCTTC	CASSFDYGRSYTF
TRBD1	-	TRBV15	TRBJ2-1	TGTGCCACCGCCGGGACAGGATCCGCTGCGACCTACAATGAGCAGTTCTTC	CATAGTGSAATYNEQFF